The 28 T cell receptor beta chains below come from one sample, sequenced in a study of identical twins. MiXCR was run by TCRdb on the 5' RACE reads, yielding one entry per CDR3 protein. The table shows hundreds of thousands of distinct CDR3 sequences, with over 15% occurring only once. These same records also appear under a second study, on T cells expressing NK-cell markers.

Material: PBMCs. Source of these receptors: a woman aged 18-29 years in good health.

The rearrangement uses TRBV2 and TRBJ1-3; D not resolved. With 4 bases removed from V and 0 bases from J, the gap between germline ends came to 10 bases. The CDR3 runs 15 residues. Looked up from germline, CDR1 is SNHLY and CDR2 is FYNNEI. The CDR3: CASSVWPFSGNTIYF. As DNA, the CDR3 is TGTGCCAGCAGTGTCTGGCCGTTCTCTGGAAACACCATATATTTT.

This clonotype was seen more than once but under ten times. This rearrangement joins TRBV11-1 to TRBJ2-3, with 15 bases identical to TRBD2. Unmatched junction bases numbered 8, after V lost 6 bases and J lost 1 base. This CDR3 is 18 amino acids long. CDR1 and CDR2 from the germline V gene are SGHAT and FQDESV (reference sequence). CDR3 nucleotides: TGTGCCAGCAGGTCCCCGGGACTAGCGGGGGGACGCACAGATACGCAGTATTTT. It is translated as CASRSPGLAGGRTDTQYF. The full variable domain, with the rest looked up from reference TRBV11-1 and TRBJ2-3, is EAEVAQSPRYKITEKSQAVAFWCDPISGHATLYWYRQILGQGPELLVQFQDESVVDDSQLPKDRFSAERLKGVDSTLKIQPAELGDSAMYLCASRSPGLAGGRTDTQYFGPGTRLTVL.

This clonotype was detected a few times. The genes are TRBV20-1 and TRBJ2-4, with D hard to call. V was clipped by 5 bases and J by 4 bases, with 15 bases between them. This CDR3 region has 14 residues. Germline CDR1 DFQATT, CDR2 SNEGSKA (reference sequence). The CDR3 DNA follows: TGCAGTGCTCCACTTGGGCGAGTTAAAAACATTCAGTACTTC. This gives the protein CSAPLGRVKNIQYF.

This clonotype was seen a few times. The rearrangement joins TRBV5-1 to TRBJ1-1; D remains unclear. Germline values: CDR1 SGHRS, CDR2 YFSETQ. V shed 4 bases and J shed 4 bases, with 11 bases lying between them. The CDR3 consists of 13 residues. For the CDR3, the DNA is TGCGCCAGCAGCGATGGACGAAGCACTGAAGCTTTCTTT. Encoded protein: CASSDGRSTEAFF.

The genes are TRBV7-9 and TRBJ2-2; D is undetermined. Germline CDR1 reads SEHNR; CDR2 reads FQNEAQ (reference sequence). V gave up 1 base and J gave up 1 base, with 4 bases separating them. This CDR3 is built from 14 residues. The CDR3 DNA follows: TGTGCCAGCAGCTTAGGGATGAACACCGGGGAGCTGTTTTTT. This gives the protein CASSLGMNTGELFF. Complete variable domain (other parts from reference TRBV7-9 and TRBJ2-2): DTGVSQNPRHKITKRGQNVTFRCDPISEHNRLYWYRQTLGQGPEFLTYFQNEAQLEKSRLLSDRFSAERPKGSFSTLEIQRTEQGDSAMYLCASSLGMNTGELFFGEGSRLTVL.

The chain uses TRBV18 and TRBJ2-7; weak D call: TRBD1 (6 bases). Trimming took off 3 bases at V and 3 bases at J, with 12 bases between the two ends. The CDR3 is 14 residues long. The germline gives CDR1 KGHSH, CDR2 LQKENI. The CDR3 region is CASSPTGTNYEQYF. Here the CDR3 DNA reads TGTGCCAGCTCACCGACCGGGACAAACTACGAGCAGTACTTC.

The rearrangement uses TRBV29-1 and TRBJ2-1; maybe TRBD2 (6 bases). Germline V gene lookup returns CDR1 SQVTM and CDR2 ANQGSEA. V was trimmed by 5 bases and J by 1 base, leaving 21 bases between them. The length of the CDR3 is 17 residues. CDR3 sequence reads: CSVTGDRERASYNEQFF. The DNA for the CDR3 is TGCAGCGTTACCGGGGATAGGGAGCGGGCTTCCTACAATGAGCAGTTCTTC.

This clonotype was seen repeatedly, ten times or more. The CDR3: CASSTGTSGSTDTQYF. DNA for the CDR3: TGTGCCAGCAGCACCGGGACTAGCGGTAGCACAGATACGCAGTATTTT. The chain uses TRBV5-5 and TRBJ2-3; 11 nucleotides line up with TRBD2. The CDR3 covers 16 residues. V gave up 4 bases and J gave up 0 bases; unmatched junction bases: 4. CDR1 SGHKS and CDR2 YYEKEE come from the germline V gene (reference sequence).

This chain connects TRBV6-2 or TRBV6-3 to TRBJ2-1; possibly TRBD2 for D (6 bases). The CDR3 runs to 14 residues. Germline CDR1 and CDR2: MNHEY and SVGEGT. V was trimmed by 6 bases and J by 8 bases, leaving 17 bases between them. The CDR3 DNA sequence: TGTGCCAGCAGCCCTATAGGGCGGGGCGATGAGCAGTTCTTC. Translation gives CASSPIGRGDEQFF.

The chain combines TRBV25-1 with TRBJ1-1, with D hard to call. The CDR3 is made up of 11 amino acids. The germline gives CDR1 MGHDK, CDR2 SYGVNS. The V end was cut by 3 bases, the J end by 10 bases, with 9 bases between. CDR3 sequence: CASSDQRAAFF. The CDR3 DNA sequence: TGTGCCAGCAGTGACCAGCGAGCAGCTTTCTTT.

This clonotype was detected a few times. This chain joins TRBV20-1 and TRBJ2-3; D may be TRBD2 (7 bases). The CDR3 loop spans 13 amino acids. Germline CDR1 DFQATT, CDR2 SNEGSKA (reference sequence). V lost 5 bases, J lost 5 bases, and 14 bases lay in between. In DNA form, the CDR3 reads TGCAGTGCTGACCGGGGGGCCAGAGATACGCAGTATTTT. Its protein product is CSADRGARDTQYF.

The V gene is TRBV5-1, the J gene TRBJ1-2; D is unclear. The CDR3 is 12 amino acids. Germline V gene sequence: CDR1 SGHRS, CDR2 YFSETQ. The V gene lost 8 bases and the J gene lost 3 bases, with 11 bases spanning the gap. CDR3 in DNA: TGCGCCAGTCGGACGGAGTACTATGGCTACACCTTC. It codes for CASRTEYYGYTF. Together with reference TRBV5-1 and TRBJ1-2, the CDR3 gives the full variable domain: KAGVTQTPRYLIKTRGQQVTLSCSPISGHRSVSWYQQTPGQGLQFLFEYFSETQRNKGNFPGRFSGRQFSNSRSEMNVSTLELGDSALYLCASRTEYYGYTFGSGTRLTVV.

This clonotype turned up a few times. The chain links TRBV5-6 to TRBJ2-7, with 10 bases fitting TRBD1. Germline assignment: CDR1 SGHDT and CDR2 YYEEEE. J gave up 4 bases and V 4 bases, and 5 bases lay outside the gene matches. CDR3 length equals 14 residues. CDR3 sequence: CASSGRDRGYEQYF. The CDR3 region has the DNA TGTGCCAGCAGCGGCCGGGACAGGGGTTACGAGCAGTACTTC.

This clonotype was observed a few times. The rearrangement links TRBV15 to TRBJ2-7; the D call may be TRBD1 or TRBD2 (5 bases each). Trimming stripped 3 bases from V and 0 bases from J, with 9 bases between. The CDR3 is 14 amino acids. Germline V CDR1 and CDR2: LNHNV, YYDKDF (reference sequence). CDR3 amino acids: CATSSLGDSYEQYF. CDR3 nucleotide sequence: TGTGCCACCAGCAGCCTGGGGGACTCCTACGAGCAGTACTTC.

This clonotype was observed a few times. The chain is built from TRBV29-1 and TRBJ2-3; 11 bases are a match to TRBD1. There are 16 residues in the CDR3. Per germline, CDR1 SQVTM and CDR2 ANQGSEA. The V and J ends lost 4 bases and 4 bases, in that order; junction bases with no gene match: 10. CDR3 in amino acids: CSVGRLGQGVSDTQYF. The CDR3 coding sequence is TGCAGCGTTGGAAGGCTGGGACAGGGGGTATCAGATACGCAGTATTTT.

This clonotype occurred many times. The rearrangement joins TRBV5-6 to TRBJ1-2, with D possibly being TRBD1 (6 bases). Per the germline V gene, CDR1 is SGHDT and CDR2 is YYEEEE. With 0 bases removed from V and 6 bases from J, the gap between germline ends came to 15 bases. This CDR3 spans 15 amino acids. CDR3 residues: CASSLEGTDSHGYTF. The CDR3 region has the DNA TGTGCCAGCAGCTTGGAGGGGACGGACAGTCATGGCTACACCTTC.

In this sample, this clonotype turned up a few times. The J gene is TRBJ2-3, the V gene TRBV9; TRBD2 aligns across 14 bases. CDR3 length equals 18 residues. CDR1 SGDLS and CDR2 YYNGEE come from the germline V gene. The V gene end was trimmed by 3 bases and the J gene end by 2 bases; junction bases not matched to a gene: 8. The CDR3 sequence: CASSGPGLAGASTDTQYF. Written as DNA, the CDR3 is TGTGCCAGCAGCGGACCGGGACTAGCGGGGGCATCCACAGATACGCAGTATTTT. Complete variable domain (other parts from reference TRBV9 and TRBJ2-3): DSGVTQTPKHLITATGQRVTLRCSPRSGDLSVYWYQQSLDQGLQFLIQYYNGEERAKGNILERFSAQQFPDLHSELNLSSLELGDSALYFCASSGPGLAGASTDTQYFGPGTRLTVL.

The rearrangement uses TRBV11-3 and TRBJ2-4; either TRBD1 or TRBD2 may supply D (5 bases each). Looked up from germline, CDR1 is SGHNT and CDR2 is YENEEA. CDR3 size: 15 residues. V lost 2 bases and J 5 bases, leaving 13 bases between the germline ends. The CDR3 is CASSLIRDGQNIQYF. In nucleotides, the CDR3 is TGTGCCAGCAGCTTAATCCGGGACGGACAAAACATTCAGTACTTC.

In nucleotides, the CDR3 is TGTGCCAGCAGCCAGGGACTAGCGGGAGGTCTTGCGCAGTATTTT. Amino acids: CASSQGLAGGLAQYF. V and J are TRBV7-2 and TRBJ2-3; 15 bases match TRBD2. Germline V gene lookup returns CDR1 SGHTA and CDR2 FQGNSA. The V and J ends lost 5 bases and 10 bases, in that order; junction bases with no gene match: 7. The CDR3 sequence is 15 residues long.

This clonotype has only a few counts. The V call is TRBV10-3, the J call TRBJ1-2; D ambiguous. V was cut by 2 bases and J by 8 bases, with 12 bases left in between. This CDR3 spans 13 amino acids. Germline assignment: CDR1 ENHRY and CDR2 SYGVKD. CDR3 sequence: CAISEGGDLGYTF. The CDR3, as DNA: TGTGCCATCAGTGAGGGCGGCGATTTAGGCTACACCTTC.

The rearrangement uses TRBV7-2 and TRBJ1-4, with D possibly matching TRBD1 (5 bases). Trimming left V 1 base short and J 11 bases short, with 14 bases between. The CDR3 is made up of 14 amino acids. Germline V CDR1 and CDR2: SGHTA, FQGNSA. CDR3 loop: CASSLGARGEKLFF. For the CDR3, the DNA is TGTGCCAGCAGCTTAGGTGCCCGGGGGGAGAAACTGTTTTTT.

This chain joins TRBV20-1 and TRBJ2-6; D call uncertain. Deletions cut 3 bases from V and 2 bases from J, with 2 bases between. CDR3 size: 12 residues. CDR1 and CDR2 (germline): DFQATT, SNEGSKA (reference sequence). The CDR3 sequence is CSASPGANVLTF. The CDR3 bases are TGCAGTGCTAGCCCTGGGGCCAACGTCCTGACTTTC.

This clonotype has more than one count but fewer than ten. This chain connects TRBV30 to TRBJ2-5; 9 bases agree with TRBD2. V was pared by 4 bases and J by 1 base, with 7 bases of the junction left unmatched. The CDR3 is 15 amino acids. From germline, CDR1 is GTSNPN and CDR2 SVGIG (reference sequence). The CDR3 region has the DNA TGTGCCTGGACTCCGGGACTAGCAGCCCAAGAGACCCAGTACTTC. Translating gives CAWTPGLAAQETQYF.

This clonotype turned up a few times. The CDR3 loop is CASSHGLAGMGRGNEQFF. The CDR3 bases are TGCGCCAGCAGCCACGGACTAGCGGGAATGGGTAGAGGGAATGAGCAGTTCTTC. The J gene is TRBJ2-1, the V gene TRBV4-1; 12 positions match TRBD2. This CDR3 has 18 residues. CDR1 and CDR2 from the germline V gene are MGHRA and YSYEKL. V gave up 3 bases and J gave up 7 bases; unmatched junction bases: 13.

There are a few counts of this clonotype. Here the CDR3 reads CASSPGLWGADTQYF. For the CDR3, the DNA is TGTGCCAGCAGCCCAGGGTTATGGGGGGCAGATACGCAGTATTTT. V and J are TRBV9 and TRBJ2-3, with D possibly TRBD2 on 6 matching bases. CDR3 size: 15 residues. Germline-derived CDR1 and CDR2 are SGDLS and YYNGEE. Trimming shortened V by 4 bases and J by 4 bases, and 16 bases separated the two germline ends.

This chain uses TRBV7-9 with TRBJ2-1; 14 bases map to TRBD2. The V segment lost 5 bases and the J segment 4 bases; nucleotides outside the gene matches: 7. The CDR3 has 17 amino acids. The V gene's germline CDR1 is SEHNR and CDR2 FQNEAQ (reference sequence). CDR3 DNA: TGTGCCAGCAGCACCAGACTAGCGGGGGGGCTTTACAATGAGCAGTTCTTC. Translating it yields CASSTRLAGGLYNEQFF. The full variable domain, rest sourced from reference TRBV7-9 and TRBJ2-1, is DTGVSQNPRHKITKRGQNVTFRCDPISEHNRLYWYRQTLGQGPEFLTYFQNEAQLEKSRLLSDRFSAERPKGSFSTLEIQRTEQGDSAMYLCASSTRLAGGLYNEQFFGPGTRLTVL.

This clonotype was observed a few times. The chain recombines TRBV5-1 with TRBJ2-1; 9 bases are shared with TRBD2. CDR3 length: 14 residues. V lost 5 bases and J lost 6; bases outside the gene matches: 6. Germline V gene sequence: CDR1 SGHRS, CDR2 YFSETQ. CDR3 bases: TGCGCCAGCAGGAACAGCGGGGGGCCCAATGAGCAGTTCTTC. Translation: CASRNSGGPNEQFF.

The chain recombines TRBV12-3 or TRBV12-4 with TRBJ2-5; the D is unclear. The CDR3 spans 13 residues. The V and J ends lost 6 bases and 4 bases respectively, with 12 bases between them. CDR3: CASSNGPGETQYF. The CDR3 DNA follows: TGTGCCAGCAGCAACGGGCCTGGAGAGACCCAGTACTTC.